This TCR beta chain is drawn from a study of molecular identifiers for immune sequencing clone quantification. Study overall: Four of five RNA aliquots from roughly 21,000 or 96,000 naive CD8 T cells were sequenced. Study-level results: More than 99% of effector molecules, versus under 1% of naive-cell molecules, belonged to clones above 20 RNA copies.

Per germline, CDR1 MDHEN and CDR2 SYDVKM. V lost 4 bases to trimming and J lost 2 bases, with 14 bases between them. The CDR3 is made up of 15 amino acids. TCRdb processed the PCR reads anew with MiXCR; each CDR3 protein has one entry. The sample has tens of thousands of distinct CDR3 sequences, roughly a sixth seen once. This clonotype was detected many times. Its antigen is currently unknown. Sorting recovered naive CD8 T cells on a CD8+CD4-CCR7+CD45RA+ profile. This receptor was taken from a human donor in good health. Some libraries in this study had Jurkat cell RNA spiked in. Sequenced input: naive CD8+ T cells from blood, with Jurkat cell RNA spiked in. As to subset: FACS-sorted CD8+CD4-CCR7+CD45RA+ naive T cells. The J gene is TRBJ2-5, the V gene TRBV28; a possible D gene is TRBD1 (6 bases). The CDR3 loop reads CASSSRLGQQETQYF. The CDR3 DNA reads TGTGCCAGCAGTTCACGTCTTGGACAGCAAGAGACCCAGTACTTC.